This T cell receptor beta chain stems from a study of shared clonotypes between healthy human individuals. As regards this clone: Its antigen remains unknown.

Findings and caveats of the study: Non-shared clonotypes displayed generation probabilities falling below those of clonotypes present in all four donors. The study found roughly 5% of naive CD4 clonotypes shared across a few donors.

Each cell subset's genomic DNA was divided evenly among several immunoSEQ plates. Repertoires were generated with immunoSEQ multiplex PCR, while TCRdb's copy carries only in-frame clones and drops some. In the table there are approximately 740,000 clones, around 93% of which are singletons. This CDR3 is built from 14 residues. Trimming left V 1 base short and J 3 bases short, with 10 bases between. Germline assignment: CDR1 SGHTA and CDR2 FQGTGA. CD8 cells regarded as naive lacked CD45RO, were positively chosen for CCR7, and omitted terminally differentiated effector memory CD45RA+ cells. The donor population consisted of healthy HIV-negative adults with no recent acute infections or vaccinations.

The chain has TRBV7-3 and TRBJ2-7, with TRBD2 as a possible D gene (5 bases). The source of this sequence is a man younger than 40 in good health. The sequenced sample was naive CD8+ T cells sorted from blood. The CDR3 sequence is CASSLIGGSYEQYF. The CDR3 coding sequence is TGTGCCAGCAGCTTAATTGGAGGTAGCTACGAGCAGTACTTC. Using reference TRBV7-3 and TRBJ2-7 for the parts outside the CDR3, the full variable domain is GAGVSQTPSNKVTEKGKYVELRCDPISGHTALYWYRQSLGQGPEFLIYFQGTGAADDSGLPNDRFFAVRPEGSVSTLKIQRTERGDSAVYLCASSLIGGSYEQYFGPGTRLTVT.